The clone carrying this T cell receptor (beta chain) was counted at least ten times. This sample was taken from a study of T cells after yellow fever vaccination. TCRdb re-derived calls from the 5' RACE reads in MiXCR, one entry per CDR3 protein. The repertoire consists of 45,000 to 60,000 distinct CDR3 sequences, with 6% to 8.5% occurring once and the leading ten covering 20% to 25%. The clonotype originates from a man younger than 35 who received the YFV17D yellow fever vaccine. Here the sequenced sample was CD8+ T cells not binding an NS4B(214-222) dextramer, sorted from PBMCs, taken around 45 days after the first yellow fever vaccination.

CDR3 in amino acids: CASGRGGTDTQYF. CDR3 DNA: TGCGCCAGCGGGCGGGGAGGCACAGATACGCAGTATTTT. This chain connects TRBV4-1 to TRBJ2-3; a weak D match, TRBD2 (6 bases). This CDR3 has 13 residues. V was shortened by 8 bases and J by 1 base, with 10 bases between the two germline ends. Germline lookup yields CDR1 MGHRA and CDR2 YSYEKL.